This T cell receptor (beta chain) was identified during a study of regulatory T cells in long-lasting Graves disease (dated by TCRdb to about 2021). Background on the whole study: Antithyroid drugs had been taken for less than 3 months by newly diagnosed Graves' disease patients. Persistent Graves' disease patients were compared with newly diagnosed Graves' disease patients by peripheral blood TCR sequencing and RNA sequencing. The study took place in China and was registered as a clinical trial. A total of around 33 samples were covered by TCR sequencing, comprising around 13 persistent and 20 or so newly diagnosed Graves' disease patients. The study at large found these results: Persistent patients shared more public clonotypes among themselves (roughly 2,700) than newly diagnosed patients did (about 900). Lower TCR Shannon entropy and fewer highly expanded clones were observed in persistent Graves' disease patients than in newly diagnosed patients, which suggested clonal expansion. TRBV28, TRBJ1-2 and TRBJ2-5 were preferentially used in persistent disease, while TRBV20-1 and TRBJ2-1 were favored in newly diagnosed disease. Sequencing and analysis were limited to the TCR beta chain. Because the primary lesion, thyroid tissue, could not be accessed, the study looked at peripheral blood alone. The authors noted that the small sample size was a limitation that may lower accuracy.

The table lists this clonotype with a few counts. Its target antigen remains unknown. No base-level quality is on record; no much larger clone is a single base apart. The germline V gene provides CDR1 MNHEY and CDR2 SVGEGT. CDR3 length: 14 amino acids, cysteine to phenylalanine. CDR3 DNA is the only sequence kept; it has 42 bases, read in frame from the first base. The V and J ends are trimmed by 4 bases and 4 bases, leaving 14 bases between them. Library method: multiplex PCR. This sample was sequenced with an Illumina HiSeq 4000. iRepertoire HTBI primers and Arm-PCR amplification of CDR3 regions were used to construct TCR beta libraries. PCR products were gel purified before sequencing. In the source study's methods: Gene usage analysis of CDR3 amino acid clonotypes used the approximately 62 TRBV and about 13 TRBJ segments found across samples. Filtered high-quality paired reads were merged into contigs using COPE and FqMerger. Contigs were aligned with BLAST to IMGT TRBV, TRBD and TRBJ reference genes, and CDR3 was defined per IMGT. Clonotypes above 0.1% frequency were classified as highly expanded clones. Shannon entropy served as the measure of repertoire diversity, while the Gini coefficient captured V-J evenness. Clonotypes shared by more than one individual were considered public. The raw public reads went through TCRdb reprocessing: fastp at Q25, MiXCR clone calling, in-frame beta chains kept. Each entry is one CDR3 protein sequence, shown with its most common DNA and genes. TCRdb's processing, not the authors', yielded these V and J calls. The sample records 350,000 to 450,000 distinct CDR3 sequences, more than 13% of which are singletons. Clones ranked in the top ten supply approximately 16% of the sample.

The sample's time point label, in plain terms: newly diagnosed GD, antithyroid drugs for less than 3 months. For both TCR sequencing and RNA sequencing, RNA was extracted from PBMCs using TRIzol. The diagnosis of Graves' disease was made according to American Thyroid Association guidelines. The patients came from an endocrinology department in Xi'an, China. From each patient, roughly 9 milliliters of peripheral blood was collected into an EDTA anticoagulant tube. Ficoll Paque Plus density gradient separation was used to isolate PBMCs, and no further T cell sorting was done. An Agilent 2100 Bioanalyzer and agarose gel were used to assess RNA quality, and a NanoDrop 2000 was used to measure RNA concentration. This sample was also put to use in a study of T cells in Graves' hyperthyroidism and ophthalmopathy. Per the second study: Stable Graves' hyperthyroidism was defined as no progression to ophthalmopathy during 18 months of follow-up. Hyperthyroidism patients were aged 18 to 65 years and newly diagnosed, with disease duration of less than 2 months. Exclusion was applied to patients with uncontrolled infections, other autoimmune diseases, pregnancy or lactation. Diagnoses relied on clinical symptoms, serum thyroxine and TRAb, thyroid ultrasound and orbital computed tomography. The first round of RT-PCR for the TCR CDR3 was performed with the HTBI primer set and the Qiagen OneStep RT-PCR kit. Most expanded thyroid clonotypes (frequency above 0.001) were also detected in blood, a finding suggesting that blood repertoires may reflect thyroid immune responses. A 13 V-J signature model separated ophthalmopathy from stable hyperthyroidism, with roughly 88% sensitivity and roughly 84% specificity in cross-validation and 80%/75% in testing. In validation, the model predicted progression to ophthalmopathy a median of roughly six months before onset, with about 70% sensitivity and 72.22% specificity. To identify TCR V-J signatures that set the groups apart, the researchers used a discovery cohort of more than 95 patients, made up of some 41 with Graves' ophthalmopathy and about 60 with stable Graves' hyperthyroidism. Whether ophthalmopathy could be predicted prospectively was tested in an independent validation cohort made up of some 20 hyperthyroidism patients plus 17 patients who later progressed to ophthalmopathy. The approximately 97 discovery patients were randomly divided into training and test sets at a 7:3 ratio. The study also compared thyroid tissue and blood T-cell repertoires from five or six Graves' hyperthyroidism patients. Once sampling was done, hyperthyroidism patients were given methimazole at a starting dose of 30 mg daily, whereas ophthalmopathy patients were given high-dose intravenous methylprednisolone. The libraries were constructed in a second round of multiplex PCR and then size-selected and purified. Sequencing of the libraries was done on an Illumina HiSeq2000 using paired-end 100 bp reads. Raw data were processed with SOAPnuke, discarding reads with adapters, uncalled bases, mean Phred below 15, or no exact constant-primer or identifier match. COPE v1.2.5 was used to merge high-quality paired reads, and clonotypes were defined as unique nucleotide sequences. Clonotypes were aligned to IMGT TRBV, TRBD and TRBJ reference segments using MiTCR v1.1. The analysis included only V-J combinations with a frequency above 0.0001, which together covered roughly 99% of the repertoires. The TCS score was defined as F50 (clonal expansion) divided by E x V (chaos), with BLOSUM62-based TCRdist calculated between CDR3 peptides within each V-J. Welch's t-statistics and random forest reduced 500 to 650 V-J features to some 14, which were used in a naive Bayes classifier (R e1071). No statistical method was used to set the sample size in advance, and investigators knew the group allocation. The paper reports TCR Vbeta CDR3 sequencing of over 120 peripheral blood samples: under 45 ophthalmopathy, 70 to 85 hyperthyroidism and approximately 17 progressor patients.

This sequence originates from a woman under 40 with Graves disease. Donor details come from another sample of the same person, matched by shared clones. The material was peripheral blood mononuclear cells (PBMCs), obtained at new diagnosis, from a patient treated with antithyroid drugs. The rearranged segments are TRBV6-2 or TRBV6-3 and TRBJ2-7; the D gene is perhaps TRBD1, on 6 matching bases. At the DNA level, the sequence is TGTGCCAGCAGTTTACAGGGTTTACGGTACGAGCAGTACTTC. Its translation is CASSLQGLRYEQYF.